Listed below are T cell receptor beta chains from one sample, sequenced in a study of blood T cell repertoires in COVID-19. This table comes from immunoSEQ multiplex PCR, and its TCRdb copy is limited to in-frame clones, with some not included. The sample includes some 370,000 clones, more than 70% of them seen just once. Sequencing was performed on peripheral blood. These receptors were obtained from a woman in her 30s with COVID-19, enrolled during active disease. Both conserved end residues are part of each CDR3. A D gene is named only where the DNA matches it firmly. Not every row has a clone size; where given, it reads once, few, many or a size class.

CDR3aa	CDR3nt	abundance	v_gene	j_gene	d_gene
CAISESTSGYNEQFF	TGTGCCATCAGTGAGTCGACTAGCGGCTACAATGAGCAGTTCTTC	once	TRBV10-3	TRBJ2-1	TRBD2
CASSLFSGVYEQYF	TGTGCCAGCAGTTTATTTTCAGGGGTCTACGAGCAGTACTTC	NA	TRBV28	TRBJ2-7	NA
CATSDPIRGTLADTQYF	TGTGCCACCAGTGACCCTATCAGGGGGACGCTGGCAGATACGCAGTATTTT	NA	TRBV24-1	TRBJ2-3	TRBD1
CASSGRRQGDTIYF	TGCGCCAGCAGTGGCCGGAGACAGGGGGACACCATATATTTT	NA	TRBV10-2	TRBJ1-3	TRBD1
CASSLGQGAAGELFF	TGTGCCAGCAGCCTTGGACAGGGGGCGGCCGGGGAGCTGTTTTTT	NA	TRBV9	TRBJ2-2	TRBD1
CASSIDRNTEAFF	TGTGCCAGCAGCATAGACAGAAACACTGAAGCTTTCTTT	few	TRBV5-5	TRBJ1-1	NA
CATSTKVEQPQHF	TGTGCCACCAGCACCAAAGTAGAGCAGCCCCAGCATTTT	once	TRBV15	TRBJ1-5	NA
CAWSSAGGGNTIYF	TGTGCCTGGAGTAGTGCAGGGGGTGGAAACACCATATATTTT	few	TRBV30	TRBJ1-3	TRBD1
CASLPLAGGGETQYF	TGCGCCAGCCTCCCCCTAGCGGGAGGGGGAGAGACCCAGTACTTC	NA	TRBV5-1	TRBJ2-5	TRBD2
CASSPESGSTDTQYF	TGTGCCAGCTCACCTGAAAGCGGGAGCACAGATACGCAGTATTTT	NA	TRBV18	TRBJ2-3	NA
CASSFERSSYNEQFF	TGTGCCAGCAGCTTTGAGCGAAGCTCCTACAATGAGCAGTTCTTC	few	TRBV7-2	TRBJ2-1	NA
CAISEGSGTYEQYF	TGTGCCATCAGTGAGGGTTCAGGGACCTACGAGCAGTACTTC	NA	TRBV10-3	TRBJ2-7	NA
CASSPLDRGHQGYEQYF	TGTGCCAGCAGTCCCCTCGACAGAGGACATCAGGGATACGAGCAGTACTTC	NA	TRBV6-2/TRBV6-3	TRBJ2-7	NA
CASSEGTSEAYEQYF	TGTGCCAGCAGCGAAGGGACTAGCGAGGCCTACGAGCAGTACTTC	NA	TRBV7-2	TRBJ2-7	TRBD2
CASSLGGLEAFF	TGTGCCAGCAGTTTGGGAGGACTGGAAGCTTTCTTT	NA	TRBV28	TRBJ1-1	NA
CSASQGQPQHF	TGCAGTGCTTCCCAGGGGCAGCCCCAGCATTTT	once	TRBV20-1	TRBJ1-5	NA
CASSARRTSGGNEQYF	TGTGCCAGTAGTGCCCGCCGGACTAGCGGGGGTAACGAGCAGTACTTC	NA	TRBV19	TRBJ2-7	TRBD2
CASSPTGTGGKSPLHF	TGCGCCAGCAGTCCGACCGGGACAGGGGGCAAGTCACCCCTCCACTTT	NA	TRBV5-1	TRBJ1-6	TRBD1
CASSLLLEHNEQFF	TGTGCCAGCAGTTTATTGCTGGAGCACAATGAGCAGTTCTTC	few	TRBV28	TRBJ2-1	NA
CASSEQGLSTGELFF	TGTGCCAGCAGTGAACAGGGACTTAGCACCGGGGAGCTGTTTTTT	NA	TRBV2	TRBJ2-2	NA
CASSLEAGRGYEQYF	TGTGCCAGCAGCTTGGAAGCGGGAAGGGGTTACGAGCAGTACTTC	NA	TRBV5-4	TRBJ2-7	TRBD2
CASSSRDSVYSNQPQHF	TGTGCCAGCAGTTCCCGGGACAGCGTCTATAGCAATCAGCCCCAGCATTTT	NA	TRBV2	TRBJ1-5	TRBD1
CASSSSAGPRETQYF	TGTGCCAGCAGCTCCTCTGCAGGGCCCAGGGAGACCCAGTACTTC	NA	TRBV7-8	TRBJ2-5	NA
CASSVIGTSGSEQYF	TGTGCCAGCAGCGTTATCGGGACTAGCGGCTCAGAGCAGTACTTC	NA	TRBV9	TRBJ2-7	TRBD2